This TCR beta chain was captured by sequencing in a study of glioma-infiltrating T cells. General study points: Above-expected tissue-blood divergence occurred in all gliomas, most in low-grade ones. CDR3 overlap between tissue and blood was very small.

This clonotype appeared many times. Antigen specificity is unknown. Amplification of TCR alpha and beta CDR3 regions from RNA used iRepertoire nested multiplex PCR. TCRdb re-analysed the multiplex PCR reads in MiXCR, keeping a single row per CDR3 protein. The sample includes 150,000 to 200,000 distinct CDR3 sequences, more than 25% of them seen just once. V was clipped by 4 bases and J by 7 bases; unmatched bases: 20. CDR1 and CDR2 from the germline V gene are SNHLY and FYNNEI. The CDR3 extends over 18 amino acids. The chain carries TRBV2 and TRBJ2-5; TRBD2 matches 8 bases. The sequence came from a human donor with low-grade glioma or glioblastoma, undergoing nonglioma brain surgery, or in good health (not recorded which). The sequenced sample was glioma tissue, nonneoplastic brain tissue, or PBMCs (not recorded which). CDR3 loop: CASSASSVPESSGGTQYF. The CDR3 DNA reads as TGTGCCAGCAGTGCATCCAGCGTCCCAGAGTCGAGCGGGGGGACCCAGTACTTC.